These T cell receptor beta chains were read from a single sample in a study of CD8+CD57+ T cells in acquired aplastic anemia. Each CDR3 protein is one row after TCRdb ran MiXCR on the reads. The sample consists of approximately 170,000 distinct CDR3 sequences, roughly 45% of them appearing once. Sample: sorted CD4+, CD8+, or CD8+CD57+ T cells (not recorded which) from PBMCs. The origin of the receptors is a human donor with aplastic anemia. The conserved cysteine and the conserved F or W are not part of the CDR3 here. Each record gives: J gene, V gene, D gene, CDR3 protein. The D gene is left open where the match is weak.

TRBJ2-1	TRBV4-3	.	ASSQARGRLYNEQF
TRBJ2-5	TRBV7-3	TRBD1	ASSLRGKTQY
TRBJ2-7	TRBV29-1	.	SAGQNTYEQY
TRBJ2-5	TRBV19	.	ASRGSGPLKTQY
TRBJ2-1	TRBV29-1	.	SVEGIVHEQF
TRBJ1-4	TRBV3-1	TRBD1	ASSPRTGTDEKLF
TRBJ2-6	TRBV15	.	AASSLFTSGSGANVLT
TRBJ2-7	TRBV5-6	TRBD1	ASSLGTGWYEQY
TRBJ1-2	TRBV24-1	.	ATSSHTAGNGYT
TRBJ2-1	TRBV5-5	.	ASSLVVGSEQF
TRBJ1-2	TRBV7-9	.	ASRSRDTYGYT
TRBJ2-7	TRBV9	.	ASSVTPDYEQY
TRBJ1-2	TRBV6-1	.	ASSESQGLYGYT
TRBJ1-6	TRBV10-3	.	AISEGPPNSPLH
TRBJ1-2	TRBV29-1	.	SVGEGGGYT
TRBJ2-1	TRBV7-6	.	ASSGLS
TRBJ2-3	TRBV19	.	ASSAAADTQY
TRBJ1-1	TRBV11-3	TRBD1	ASSSYRGTEAF
TRBJ1-2	TRBV20-1	TRBD1	SASPDREGGYT
TRBJ2-4	TRBV3-1	TRBD2	ASRGTSGLAKNIQY
TRBJ1-5	TRBV7-9	TRBD1	ASSSRDRGGTQH
TRBJ2-3	TRBV29-1	TRBD2	SVVRGGTDTQY
TRBJ1-2	TRBV5-1	TRBD1	ASSPGQVGYGYT
TRBJ2-7	TRBV2	.	ASRFDGWAYEQY
TRBJ1-1	TRBV20-1	.	SARDWGVNTEAF
TRBJ1-2	TRBV4-1	TRBD1	ASRKTGENYGYT
TRBJ1-1	TRBV19	TRBD1	AAWGQGGDTEAF
TRBJ2-5	TRBV15	.	ATSNDGYETQY
TRBJ2-3	TRBV6-1	TRBD1	ASSRDRAKVTDAQY
TRBJ2-2	TRBV11-2	.	ASSLHSNTGELF
TRBJ2-5	TRBV15	.	ATSREGPIQETQY
TRBJ1-1	TRBV29-1	TRBD1	SVRQGKDTEAF
TRBJ1-1	TRBV19	TRBD1	ASRSGTGRVGAF
TRBJ1-6	TRBV19	TRBD1	ASSTGQGRGSPLH
TRBJ1-1	TRBV15	TRBD1	ATSRERWTSRTGEAF
TRBJ1-6	TRBV9	.	ASSVAYRNSPLH
TRBJ1-1	TRBV20-1	.	SAPRDPNWDTEAF
TRBJ1-2	TRBV4-3	.	ASSQDPGYGYT
TRBJ2-3	TRBV24-1	.	ATSEGGASDTQY
TRBJ2-1	TRBV15	.	ATSRDDSGYSYNEQF
TRBJ2-1	TRBV19	.	ASSIARRFPSSYNEQF
TRBJ2-2	TRBV7-9	.	ASSLAGSNTGELF
TRBJ2-3	TRBV20-1	.	SARDRRKFSTDTQY
TRBJ1-6	TRBV24-1	TRBD1	ATSEGQGVSPLH
TRBJ1-2	TRBV6-1	.	ASTLEATGQAGYT
TRBJ2-1	TRBV24-1	TRBD2	ATTTGTSGSSH
TRBJ1-4	TRBV5-1	TRBD1	ASSSGTGATNEKLF
TRBJ2-7	TRBV25-1	TRBD2	ASRRQKASGSDNEQY
TRBJ2-1	TRBV24-1	.	ATSATLGHNEQF
TRBJ2-3	TRBV15	TRBD2	ATSRSGLAGVDTQY
TRBJ2-3	TRBV10-1	TRBD2	ASSEWGSGGMTDTQY
TRBJ1-1	TRBV7-2	TRBD1	ASRIGTGGTEAF
TRBJ1-6	TRBV19	.	ASSADPGPRAPLH